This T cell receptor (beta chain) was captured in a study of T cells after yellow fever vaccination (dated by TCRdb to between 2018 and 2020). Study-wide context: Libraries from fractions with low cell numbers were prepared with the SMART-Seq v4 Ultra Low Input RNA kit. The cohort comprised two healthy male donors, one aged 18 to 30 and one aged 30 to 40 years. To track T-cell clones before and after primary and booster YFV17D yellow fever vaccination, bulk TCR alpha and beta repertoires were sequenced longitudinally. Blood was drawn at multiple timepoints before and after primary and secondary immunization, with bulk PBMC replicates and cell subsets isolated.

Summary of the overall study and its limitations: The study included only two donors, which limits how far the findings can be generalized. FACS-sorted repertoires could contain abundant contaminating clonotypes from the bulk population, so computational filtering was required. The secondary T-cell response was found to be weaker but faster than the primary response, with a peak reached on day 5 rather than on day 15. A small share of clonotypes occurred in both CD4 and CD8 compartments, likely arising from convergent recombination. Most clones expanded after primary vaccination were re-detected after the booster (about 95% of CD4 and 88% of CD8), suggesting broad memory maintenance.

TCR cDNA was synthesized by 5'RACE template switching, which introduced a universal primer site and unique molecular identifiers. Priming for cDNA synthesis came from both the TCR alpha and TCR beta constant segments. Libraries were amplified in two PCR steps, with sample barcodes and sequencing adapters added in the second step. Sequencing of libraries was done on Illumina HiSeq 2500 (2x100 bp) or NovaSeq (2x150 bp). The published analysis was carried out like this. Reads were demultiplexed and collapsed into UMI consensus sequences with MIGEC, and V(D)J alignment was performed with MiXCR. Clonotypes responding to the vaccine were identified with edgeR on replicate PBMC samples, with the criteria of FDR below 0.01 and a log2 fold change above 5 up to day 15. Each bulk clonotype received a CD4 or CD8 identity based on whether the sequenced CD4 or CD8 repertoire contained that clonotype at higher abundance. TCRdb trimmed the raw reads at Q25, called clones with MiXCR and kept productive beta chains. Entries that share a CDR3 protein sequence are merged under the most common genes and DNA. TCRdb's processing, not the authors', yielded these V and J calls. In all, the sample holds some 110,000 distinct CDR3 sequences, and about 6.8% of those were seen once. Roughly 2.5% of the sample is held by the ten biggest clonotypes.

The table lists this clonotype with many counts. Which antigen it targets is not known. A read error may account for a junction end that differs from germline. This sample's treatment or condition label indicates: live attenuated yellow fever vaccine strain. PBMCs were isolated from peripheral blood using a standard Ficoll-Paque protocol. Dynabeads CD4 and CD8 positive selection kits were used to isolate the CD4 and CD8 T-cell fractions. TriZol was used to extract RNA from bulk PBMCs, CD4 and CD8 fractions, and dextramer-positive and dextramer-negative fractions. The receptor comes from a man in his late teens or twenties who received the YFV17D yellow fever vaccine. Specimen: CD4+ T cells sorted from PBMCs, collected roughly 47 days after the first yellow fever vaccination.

The CDR3 region has the sequence CASSPYGESGVGNF. The DNA is as follows: TGTGCCAGCAGCCCTTATGGGGAAAGTGGTGTCGGGAACTTT. The chain was built from TRBV7-9 and TRBJ1-6; no D gene can be assigned with confidence. Reading from cysteine to phenylalanine, the CDR3 counts 14 amino acids. The CDR3 DNA has 42 bases and is translated from base 1. Via the germline V gene (reference sequence), CDR1 is SEHNR and CDR2 FQNEAQ.